A selection of T cell receptor beta chains follows, all from one sample in a study of blood T cell repertoires in COVID-19. Sequenced by immunoSEQ multiplex PCR; TCRdb stores in-frame clones only, minus some. The data contain 110,000 to 150,000 clones, about 85% of them singletons. Sequenced sample: PBMCs or T cells enriched from blood (not recorded which). All receptors come from a middle-aged woman who had recovered from COVID-19. Both conserved end residues are trimmed from each CDR3. D genes are given only for firm matches.

cdr3_aa	v_call	j_call	d_call
ASSYQADVTEAF	TRBV6-2/TRBV6-3	TRBJ1-1	.
ASSAHGTGDTEAF	TRBV9	TRBJ1-1	TRBD1
ASSSQLAGEDEQF	TRBV3-1/TRBV3-2	TRBJ2-1	TRBD2
ASSTGTGSGQY	TRBV5-8	TRBJ2-7	TRBD1
ASSPDTGVTLH	TRBV9	TRBJ1-6	.
ASSVYGGEAF	TRBV9	TRBJ1-1	.
ASSGDFEKAF	TRBV9	TRBJ1-1	.
ATIDAGGPYEQF	TRBV10-3	TRBJ2-1	TRBD2
ASTLGWEEQY	TRBV19	TRBJ2-7	.
ASSQGDPNQPQH	TRBV5-1	TRBJ1-5	.
ASSQDYGAGGPTGETQY	TRBV4-1	TRBJ2-5	TRBD2
ASSDDYNTGELF	TRBV6-4	TRBJ2-2	.
ASSPCGGSNYGYT	TRBV21-1	TRBJ1-2	.
ASSFTAHLGQGNEQY	TRBV5-6	TRBJ2-7	TRBD1
ASMTYRGGTEAF	TRBV19	TRBJ1-1	TRBD1
ASSQRGGKGTEAF	TRBV4-1	TRBJ1-1	TRBD1
ASSSYPVPEAF	TRBV5-4	TRBJ1-1	.
ASSLRGETQY	TRBV2	TRBJ2-5	.
ASSPIAGVSSEQF	TRBV9	TRBJ2-1	TRBD2
ASSPGSSGNTIY	TRBV6-5	TRBJ1-3	.
ASLGASQETQY	TRBV2	TRBJ2-5	.
ASTSFRQGETEAF	TRBV7-9	TRBJ1-1	TRBD1
AWSRGQGPYEQY	TRBV30	TRBJ2-7	TRBD1
ASSIGGTGANTEAF	TRBV19	TRBJ1-1	TRBD1
ASSPGSQTPEAF	TRBV18	TRBJ1-1	.
ASSYSGEQF	TRBV6-2/TRBV6-3	TRBJ2-1	.
ASSDNTGINEKLF	TRBV2	TRBJ1-4	.
ASSLGPYREIGNTIY	TRBV5-1	TRBJ1-3	.
ASSAGGAENTIY	TRBV9	TRBJ1-3	TRBD1
ASNWAGDTGELF	TRBV6-5	TRBJ2-2	.
ASSIRGGGTEAF	TRBV19	TRBJ1-1	.
ASSPITGYTDTQY	TRBV9	TRBJ2-3	.
ASSVGRGPTRDDTQY	TRBV10-1	TRBJ2-3	TRBD1
ASSSGTGGRNTQY	TRBV19	TRBJ2-3	TRBD1
ASSWTSGGPYEQY	TRBV5-1	TRBJ2-7	TRBD2
ASSQGQRNSPLH	TRBV3-1/TRBV3-2	TRBJ1-6	TRBD1
ASSQLRLARPDTQY	TRBV3-1/TRBV3-2	TRBJ2-3	TRBD2
ATSRSRETGVMNEQF	TRBV15	TRBJ2-1	.
ASSQTTAGGLTDTQY	TRBV7-9	TRBJ2-3	TRBD2
AISGSSPGANVLT	TRBV10-3	TRBJ2-6	.
ASSPSAGVYEQY	TRBV4-1	TRBJ2-7	TRBD2